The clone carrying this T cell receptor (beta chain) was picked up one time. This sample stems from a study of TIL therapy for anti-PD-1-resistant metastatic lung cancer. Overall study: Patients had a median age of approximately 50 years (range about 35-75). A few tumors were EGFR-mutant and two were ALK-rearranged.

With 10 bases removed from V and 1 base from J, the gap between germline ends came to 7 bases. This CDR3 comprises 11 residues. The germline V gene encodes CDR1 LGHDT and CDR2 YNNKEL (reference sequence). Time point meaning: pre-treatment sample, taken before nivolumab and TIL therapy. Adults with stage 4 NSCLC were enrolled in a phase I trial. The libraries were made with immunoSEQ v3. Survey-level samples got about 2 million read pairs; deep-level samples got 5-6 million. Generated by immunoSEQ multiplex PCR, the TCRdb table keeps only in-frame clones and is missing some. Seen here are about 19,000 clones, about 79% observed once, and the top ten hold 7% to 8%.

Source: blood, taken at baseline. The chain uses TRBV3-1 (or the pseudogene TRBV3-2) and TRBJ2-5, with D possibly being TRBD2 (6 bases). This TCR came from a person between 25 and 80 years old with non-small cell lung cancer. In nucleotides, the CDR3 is TGTGCCATTAGCGGCCAAGAGACCCAGTACTTC. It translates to CAISGQETQYF.